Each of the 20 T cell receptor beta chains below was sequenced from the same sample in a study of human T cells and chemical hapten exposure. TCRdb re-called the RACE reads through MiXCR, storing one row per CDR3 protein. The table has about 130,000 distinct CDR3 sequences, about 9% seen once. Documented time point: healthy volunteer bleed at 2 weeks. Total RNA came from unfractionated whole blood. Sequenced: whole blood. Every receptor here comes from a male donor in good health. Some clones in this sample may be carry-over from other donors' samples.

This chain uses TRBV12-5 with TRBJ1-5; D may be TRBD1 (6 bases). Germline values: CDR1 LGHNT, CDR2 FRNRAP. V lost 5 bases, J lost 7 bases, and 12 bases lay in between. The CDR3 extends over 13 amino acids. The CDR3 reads CASGQSGGQPQHF. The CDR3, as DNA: TGTGCTAGTGGTCAATCGGGGGGCCAGCCCCAGCATTTT.

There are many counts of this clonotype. CDR3 nucleotide sequence: TGTGCCAGCAGTCCCCCCGGCGTGGGCAATCAGCCCCAGCATTTT. Protein sequence: CASSPPGVGNQPQHF. The chain has TRBV6-5 and TRBJ1-5, with no clear D. This CDR3 comprises 15 residues. V was clipped by 5 bases and J by 2 bases, with 13 bases between them. From germline, CDR1 is MNHEY and CDR2 SVGAGI.

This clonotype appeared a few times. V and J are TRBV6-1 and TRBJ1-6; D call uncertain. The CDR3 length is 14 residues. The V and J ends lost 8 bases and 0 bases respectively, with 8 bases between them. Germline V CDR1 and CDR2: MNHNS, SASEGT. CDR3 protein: CASAGRSYNSPLHF. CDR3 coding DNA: TGTGCCAGCGCAGGACGCTCCTATAATTCACCCCTCCACTTT.

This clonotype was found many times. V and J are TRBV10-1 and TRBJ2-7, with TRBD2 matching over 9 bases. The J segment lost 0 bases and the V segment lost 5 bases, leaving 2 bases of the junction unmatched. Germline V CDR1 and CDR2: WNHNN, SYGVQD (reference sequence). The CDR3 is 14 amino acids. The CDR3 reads CASSSGLASYEQYF. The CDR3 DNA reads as TGCGCCAGCAGTTCGGGACTAGCCTCCTACGAGCAGTACTTC.

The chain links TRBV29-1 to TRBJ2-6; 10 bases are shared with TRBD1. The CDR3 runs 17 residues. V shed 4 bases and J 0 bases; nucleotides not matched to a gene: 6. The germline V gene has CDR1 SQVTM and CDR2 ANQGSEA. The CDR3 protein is CSVGGGQGDSGANVLTF. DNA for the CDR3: TGCAGCGTTGGGGGAGGACAGGGGGACTCTGGGGCCAACGTCCTGACTTTC.

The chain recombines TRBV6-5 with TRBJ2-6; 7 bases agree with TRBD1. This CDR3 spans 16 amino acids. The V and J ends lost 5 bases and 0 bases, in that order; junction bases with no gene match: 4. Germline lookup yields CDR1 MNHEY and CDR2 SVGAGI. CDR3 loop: CASSGTASSGANVLTF. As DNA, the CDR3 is TGTGCCAGCAGTGGGACAGCTAGCTCTGGGGCCAACGTCCTGACTTTC.

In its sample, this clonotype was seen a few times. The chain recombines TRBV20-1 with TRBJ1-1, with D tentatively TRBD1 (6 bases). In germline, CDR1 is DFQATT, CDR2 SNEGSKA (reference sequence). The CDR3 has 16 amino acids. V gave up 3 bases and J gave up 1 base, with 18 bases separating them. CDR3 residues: CSARSHATGPNTEAFF. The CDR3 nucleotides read TGCAGTGCTAGGTCCCACGCGACAGGACCGAACACTGAAGCTTTCTTT.

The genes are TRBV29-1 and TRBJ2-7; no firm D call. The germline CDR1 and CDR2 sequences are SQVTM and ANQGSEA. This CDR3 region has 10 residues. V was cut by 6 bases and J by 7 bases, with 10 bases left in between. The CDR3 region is CSVAGAEQYF. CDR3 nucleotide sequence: TGCAGCGTCGCCGGCGCAGAGCAGTACTTC.

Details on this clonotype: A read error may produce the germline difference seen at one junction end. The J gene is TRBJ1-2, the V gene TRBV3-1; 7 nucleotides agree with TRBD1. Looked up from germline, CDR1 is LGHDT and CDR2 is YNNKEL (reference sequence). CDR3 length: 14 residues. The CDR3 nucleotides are TGTCCCAGCAGCCAAGACAGGGTGCCCTATGGCTACACCTTC. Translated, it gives CPSSQDRVPYGYTF.

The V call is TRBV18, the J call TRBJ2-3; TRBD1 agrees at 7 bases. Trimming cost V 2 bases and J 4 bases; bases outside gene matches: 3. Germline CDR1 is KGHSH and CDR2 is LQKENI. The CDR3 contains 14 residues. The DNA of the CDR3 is TGTGCCAGCTCACCAAAGACAGGGTCAGATACGCAGTATTTT. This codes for CASSPKTGSDTQYF.

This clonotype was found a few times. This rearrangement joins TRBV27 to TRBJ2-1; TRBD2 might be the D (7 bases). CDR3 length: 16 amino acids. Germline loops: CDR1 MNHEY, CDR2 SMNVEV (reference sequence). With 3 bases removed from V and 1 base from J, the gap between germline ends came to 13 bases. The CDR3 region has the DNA TGTGCCAGCAGTTTCGCGGGGGCCATTTCCTACAATGAGCAGTTCTTC. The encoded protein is CASSFAGAISYNEQFF.

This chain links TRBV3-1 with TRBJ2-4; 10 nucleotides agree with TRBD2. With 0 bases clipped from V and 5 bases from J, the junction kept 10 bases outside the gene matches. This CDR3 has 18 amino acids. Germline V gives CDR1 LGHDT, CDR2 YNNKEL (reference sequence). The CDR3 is CASSQDFHLAGVENIQYF. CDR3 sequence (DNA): TGTGCCAGCAGCCAAGATTTTCATCTAGCGGGAGTGGAAAACATTCAGTACTTC.

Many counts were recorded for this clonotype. CDR3 in amino acids: CSAIRSAGGVNEQYF. The CDR3 DNA is TGCAGTGCTATACGGTCCGCGGGGGGTGTGAACGAGCAGTACTTC. J is TRBJ2-7 and V is TRBV20-1, with 8 positions matching TRBD2. The CDR3 loop spans 15 amino acids. CDR1 and CDR2 (germline): DFQATT, SNEGSKA (reference sequence). Trimming took 4 bases from V and 5 from J; bases not matched to a gene: 13.

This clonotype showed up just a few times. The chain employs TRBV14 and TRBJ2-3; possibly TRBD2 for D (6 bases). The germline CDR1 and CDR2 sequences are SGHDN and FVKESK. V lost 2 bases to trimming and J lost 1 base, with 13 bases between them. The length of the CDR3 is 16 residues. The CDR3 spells CASSQLTGTRTDTQYF. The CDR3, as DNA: TGTGCCAGCAGCCAACTTACCGGGACTCGCACAGATACGCAGTATTTT.

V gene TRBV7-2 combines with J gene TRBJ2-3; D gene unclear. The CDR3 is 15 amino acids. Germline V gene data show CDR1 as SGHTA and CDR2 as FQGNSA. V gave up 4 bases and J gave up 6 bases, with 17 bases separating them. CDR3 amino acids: CASSSGRKETDTQYF. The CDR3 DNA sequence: TGTGCCAGCAGCTCCGGACGGAAAGAAACGGATACGCAGTATTTT.

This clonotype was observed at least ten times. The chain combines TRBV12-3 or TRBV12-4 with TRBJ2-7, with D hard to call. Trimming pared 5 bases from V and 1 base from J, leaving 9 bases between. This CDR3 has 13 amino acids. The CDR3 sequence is CASSRGGSYEQYF. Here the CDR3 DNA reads TGTGCCAGCAGTCGAGGCGGTTCCTACGAGCAGTACTTC.

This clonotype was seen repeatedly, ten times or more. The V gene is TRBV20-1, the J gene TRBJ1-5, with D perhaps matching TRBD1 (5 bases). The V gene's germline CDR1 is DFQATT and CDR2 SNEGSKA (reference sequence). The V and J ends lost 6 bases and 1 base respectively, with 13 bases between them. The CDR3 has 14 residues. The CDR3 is CSAAGGASNQPQHF. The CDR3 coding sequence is TGCAGTGCGGCAGGCGGGGCAAGCAATCAGCCCCAGCATTTT.

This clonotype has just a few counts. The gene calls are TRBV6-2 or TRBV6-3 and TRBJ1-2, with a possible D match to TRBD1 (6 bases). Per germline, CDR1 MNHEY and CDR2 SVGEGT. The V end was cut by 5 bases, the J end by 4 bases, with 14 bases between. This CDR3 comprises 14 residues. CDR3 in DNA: TGTGCCAGCAGTGCAGACAGGAGCACCTATGGCTACACCTTC. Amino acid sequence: CASSADRSTYGYTF.

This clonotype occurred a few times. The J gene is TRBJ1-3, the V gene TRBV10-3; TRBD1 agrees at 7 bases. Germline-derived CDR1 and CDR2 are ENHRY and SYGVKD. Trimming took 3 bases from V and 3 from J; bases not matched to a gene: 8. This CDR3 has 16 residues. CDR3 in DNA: TGTGCCATCAGTGACTCCGGGACAGTCAATGGAAACACCATATATTTT. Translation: CAISDSGTVNGNTIYF.

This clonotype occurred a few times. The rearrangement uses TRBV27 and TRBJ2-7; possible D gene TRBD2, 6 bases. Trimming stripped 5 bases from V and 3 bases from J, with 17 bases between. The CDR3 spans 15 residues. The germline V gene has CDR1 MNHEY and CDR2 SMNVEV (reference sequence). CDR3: CASSGVGGLYYEQYF. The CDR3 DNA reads TGTGCCAGCAGTGGGGTCGGGGGACTGTACTACGAGCAGTACTTC.